Below, 22 T cell receptor beta chains from the same sample are listed, as sequenced in a study of CD8 T cells in Susac syndrome (dated by TCRdb to 2018 to 2020). Library preparation used the immunoSEQ multiplex PCR assay. RNA was extracted using the RNeasy kit, and roughly 0.5 to 1 ug of the RNA was reverse transcribed with random hexamers. TCRdb itself trimmed the public reads at Q25 with fastp, ran MiXCR and retained productive beta chains. For every CDR3 protein sequence, its rows merge into one entry that carries the most common genes and DNA. Present in this sample are more than 200,000 distinct CDR3 sequences, roughly 93% of which were seen just once. The ten largest clonotypes hold around 0.067% of the sample. The sequenced sample was CD4+ T cells from PBMCs. Receptors originate from a human donor with multiple sclerosis.

This clonotype was counted once. CDR3: CASSFPSSYEQYF. The DNA for the CDR3 is TGTGCCAGCAGCTTCCCGAGCTCCTACGAGCAGTACTTC. The J gene is TRBJ2-7, the V gene TRBV7-9; D remains unclear. The V gene lost 3 bases and the J gene lost 0 bases, with 6 bases spanning the gap. The CDR3 loop spans 13 amino acids. Germline CDR1 reads SEHNR; CDR2 reads FQNEAQ (reference sequence). The full variable domain, with the rest looked up from reference TRBV7-9 and TRBJ2-7, is DTGVSQNPRHKITKRGQNVTFRCDPISEHNRLYWYRQTLGQGPEFLTYFQNEAQLEKSRLLSDRFSAERPKGSFSTLEIQRTEQGDSAMYLCASSFPSSYEQYFGPGTRLTVT.

The J gene is TRBJ2-7, the V gene TRBV20-1; 11 bases line up with TRBD1. This CDR3 region has 13 residues. Per the germline V gene, CDR1 is DFQATT and CDR2 is SNEGSKA (reference sequence). The CDR3 loop reads CSCRGQGDDEQYF. The DNA of the CDR3 is TGCAGCTGCCGGGGACAGGGGGACGACGAGCAGTACTTC.

V is TRBV3-1 and J is TRBJ1-3; TRBD1 might be the D (5 bases). This CDR3 region has 15 residues. Per the germline V gene, CDR1 is LGHDT and CDR2 is YNNKEL (reference sequence). The V and J ends lost 4 bases and 3 bases respectively, with 13 bases between them. CDR3 region: CASSPWDQLGNTIYF. As DNA, the CDR3 is TGTGCCAGCAGCCCGTGGGACCAACTTGGAAACACCATATATTTT.

The chain employs TRBV2 and TRBJ1-4; 7 nucleotides match TRBD1. The J segment lost 7 bases and the V segment lost 2 bases, leaving 7 bases of the junction unmatched. Germline loops: CDR1 SNHLY, CDR2 FYNNEI. The length of the CDR3 is 15 residues. The CDR3 DNA reads TGTGCCAGCAGTGAACTTCTACAGGGGAGTGAAAAACTGTTTTTT. Its protein is CASSELLQGSEKLFF. The whole variable domain, filled in from reference TRBV2 and TRBJ1-4, reads EPEVTQTPSHQVTQMGQEVILRCVPISNHLYFYWYRQILGQKVEFLVSFYNNEISEKSEIFDDQFSVERPDGSNFTLKIRSTKLEDSAMYFCASSELLQGSEKLFFGSGTQLSVL.

This chain connects TRBV28 to TRBJ2-7; 7 positions agree with TRBD1. Losses at the gene ends were 7 bases for V and 7 bases for J; bases not matched to a gene: 7. This CDR3 is built from 12 residues. Germline V CDR1 and CDR2: MDHEN, SYDVKM. The CDR3 sequence: CASKTGVGEQYF. CDR3 in DNA: TGTGCCAGCAAAACAGGGGTAGGAGAGCAGTACTTC.

The rearrangement joins TRBV6-6 to TRBJ2-5; the D gene is possibly TRBD1 (6 bases). This CDR3 contains 15 residues. V lost 5 bases and J lost 2, with 15 bases in between. Germline V CDR1 and CDR2: MNHNY, SVGAGI (reference sequence). CDR3 sequence reads: CASSLAAQGQETQYF. CDR3 coding DNA: TGTGCCAGCAGTCTCGCAGCTCAGGGGCAAGAGACCCAGTACTTC.

The chain has TRBV20-1 and TRBJ2-7; 9 nucleotides line up with TRBD2. CDR3 length equals 12 residues. Germline V gene lookup returns CDR1 DFQATT and CDR2 SNEGSKA (reference sequence). V was clipped by 4 bases and J by 4 bases; unmatched bases: 2. The CDR3 sequence: CSATSGVYEQYF. Written as DNA, the CDR3 is TGCAGTGCTACTAGCGGGGTATACGAGCAGTACTTC.

The sample holds one count of this clonotype. This chain links TRBV30 with TRBJ2-6; D is unresolved. Germline V gives CDR1 GTSNPN, CDR2 SVGIG (reference sequence). The CDR3 is 15 residues long. V lost 3 bases and J 0 bases, leaving 9 bases between the germline ends. CDR3 sequence: CAWSGRYSGANVLTF. The CDR3 DNA reads as TGTGCCTGGAGCGGAAGGTACTCTGGGGCCAACGTCCTGACTTTC.

This sequence joins TRBV29-1 and TRBJ2-1, with 9 bases lining up with TRBD1. With 7 bases clipped from V and 5 bases from J, the junction kept 6 bases outside the gene matches. Germline values: CDR1 SQVTM, CDR2 ANQGSEA. The CDR3 consists of 13 residues. DNA for the CDR3: TGCAGCGCCTCGACAGGGGGGAACAATGAGCAGTTCTTC. Protein sequence: CSASTGGNNEQFF.

The V call is TRBV5-1, the J call TRBJ2-1; tentative D call: TRBD2 (5 bases). This CDR3 spans 14 amino acids. Germline V gene sequence: CDR1 SGHRS, CDR2 YFSETQ. Trimming left V 5 bases short and J 10 bases short, with 19 bases between. This chain's CDR3 is CASRLTGLAREQFF. The CDR3 DNA sequence: TGCGCCAGCAGGTTGACTGGGCTAGCCCGGGAGCAGTTCTTC.

V usage is TRBV5-6 and J usage is TRBJ1-2; D ambiguous. Trimming removed 1 base at V and 14 bases at J, with 12 bases between. The CDR3 has 11 residues. Germline V CDR1 and CDR2: SGHDT, YYEEEE. The CDR3 nucleotides read TGTGCCAGCAGCTTGTCGGCCAATAGGACCTTC. Protein: CASSLSANRTF.

The chain is built from TRBV5-1 and TRBJ2-7, with D unclear. Germline loops: CDR1 SGHRS, CDR2 YFSETQ. V gave up 4 bases and J gave up 5 bases, with 10 bases separating them. CDR3 length: 12 amino acids. The CDR3 here is CASSLPRDEQYV. DNA for the CDR3: TGCGCCAGCAGCCTCCCTCGGGACGAGCAGTACGTC.

The V gene is TRBV6-6, the J gene TRBJ1-2; D call uncertain. Germline CDR1 is MNHNY and CDR2 is SVGAGI (reference sequence). The CDR3 extends over 12 amino acids. Trimming left V 2 bases short and J 6 bases short, with 7 bases between. CDR3 nucleotides: TGTGCCAGCAGTTACAGGGCTAATGGCTACACCTTC. It translates to CASSYRANGYTF.

This clonotype was picked up one time. The rearrangement uses TRBV6-1 and TRBJ2-2; 7 positions agree with TRBD2. V gave up 7 bases and J gave up 5 bases; unmatched junction bases: 4. The CDR3 extends over 13 amino acids. Germline lookup yields CDR1 MNHNS and CDR2 SASEGT. The CDR3 here is CASNLSGTGELFF. CDR3 coding DNA: TGTGCCAGCAATCTTAGCGGGACCGGGGAGCTGTTTTTT.

The genes are TRBV7-8 and TRBJ1-2; D is ambiguous. Trimming took 5 bases from V and 3 from J, leaving 16 bases between them. The CDR3 extends over 15 amino acids. CDR1 and CDR2 from the germline V gene are SGHVS and FQNEAQ. CDR3 region: CASSLLDQVDYGYTF. For the CDR3, the DNA is TGTGCCAGCAGCCTACTAGACCAGGTCGACTATGGCTACACCTTC. Variable domain in full (rest from reference TRBV7-8 and TRBJ1-2): GAGVSQSPRYKVAKRGQDVALRCDPISGHVSLFWYQQALGQGPEFLTYFQNEAQLDKSGLPSDRFFAERPEGSVSTLKIQRTQQEDSAVYLCASSLLDQVDYGYTFGSGTRLTVV.

The chain joins TRBV19 to TRBJ1-4, with 10 bases aligning to TRBD1. The CDR3 runs 18 residues. Germline-derived CDR1 and CDR2 are LNHDA and SQIVND (reference sequence). J was trimmed by 0 bases and V by 10 bases; bases with no gene match: 14. The CDR3 DNA reads TGTGCCACCTCCTCAGCGGGACAGGGGTATGCAACTAATGAAAAACTGTTTTTT. Protein product: CATSSAGQGYATNEKLFF.

This clonotype was recorded only once. The rearrangement joins TRBV2 to TRBJ2-5; D unclear. This CDR3 is 14 amino acids long. In germline, CDR1 is SNHLY, CDR2 FYNNEI. V shed 1 base and J shed 5 bases, with 11 bases lying between them. This CDR3 is CASSEEGRVETQYF. The CDR3 nucleotides read TGTGCCAGCAGTGAAGAGGGCAGAGTCGAGACCCAGTACTTC.

The chain carries TRBV29-1 and TRBJ2-7; maybe TRBD1 (6 bases). The CDR3 loop spans 11 amino acids. Trimming stripped 3 bases from V and 6 bases from J, with 9 bases between. CDR1 is SQVTM and CDR2 is ANQGSEA in the germline V gene. In nucleotides, the CDR3 is TGCAGCGTTGACAGGGGAAGCGAGCAGTACTTC. It codes for CSVDRGSEQYF.

The gene calls are TRBV6-5 and TRBJ2-5, with TRBD1 matching over 8 bases. The V gene's germline CDR1 is MNHEY and CDR2 SVGAGI. The CDR3 contains 14 residues. J was trimmed by 7 bases and V by 2 bases; bases with no gene match: 6. The CDR3 reads CASSYRAGGWTQYF. Written as DNA, the CDR3 is TGTGCCAGCAGTTACCGAGCAGGGGGCTGGACCCAGTACTTC.

This sequence joins TRBV11-2 and TRBJ2-5; a possible D gene is TRBD2 (6 bases). CDR3 length equals 16 residues. Germline V lookup: CDR1 SGHAT, CDR2 FQNNGV. Trimming left V 5 bases short and J 2 bases short, with 18 bases between. CDR3 residues: CASSHGNGRGQETQYF. CDR3 in DNA: TGTGCCAGCAGCCACGGTAACGGACGGGGGCAAGAGACCCAGTACTTC.

Here the CDR3 reads CASTASGSETQYF. CDR3 bases: TGTGCCAGCACGGCTAGCGGGAGTGAGACCCAGTACTTC. V is TRBV6-5 and J is TRBJ2-5; TRBD2 matches 10 bases. There are 13 residues in the CDR3. Germline V lookup: CDR1 MNHEY, CDR2 SVGAGI. V was pared by 7 bases and J by 5 bases, with 4 bases of the junction left unmatched.

The chain links TRBV9 to TRBJ2-2, with TRBD1 matching over 8 bases. With 5 bases clipped from V and 8 bases from J, the junction kept 8 bases outside the gene matches. Germline assignment: CDR1 SGDLS and CDR2 YYNGEE. The length of the CDR3 is 14 residues. The chain's CDR3 is CASREDRASGELFF. As DNA, the CDR3 is TGTGCCAGCAGGGAGGACAGGGCGTCAGGGGAGCTGTTTTTT.